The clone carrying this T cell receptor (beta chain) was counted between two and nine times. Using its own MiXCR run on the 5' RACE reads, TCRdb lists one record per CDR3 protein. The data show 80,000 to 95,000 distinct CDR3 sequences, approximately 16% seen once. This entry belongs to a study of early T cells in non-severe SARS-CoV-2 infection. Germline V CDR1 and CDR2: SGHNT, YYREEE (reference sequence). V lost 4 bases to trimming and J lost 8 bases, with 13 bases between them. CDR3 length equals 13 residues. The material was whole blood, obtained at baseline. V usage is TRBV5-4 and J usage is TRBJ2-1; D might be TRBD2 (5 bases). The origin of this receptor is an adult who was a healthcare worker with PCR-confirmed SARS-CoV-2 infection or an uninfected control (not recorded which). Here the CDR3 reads CASSPGPGDEQFF. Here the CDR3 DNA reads TGTGCCAGCAGCCCCGGACCCGGGGATGAGCAGTTCTTC.